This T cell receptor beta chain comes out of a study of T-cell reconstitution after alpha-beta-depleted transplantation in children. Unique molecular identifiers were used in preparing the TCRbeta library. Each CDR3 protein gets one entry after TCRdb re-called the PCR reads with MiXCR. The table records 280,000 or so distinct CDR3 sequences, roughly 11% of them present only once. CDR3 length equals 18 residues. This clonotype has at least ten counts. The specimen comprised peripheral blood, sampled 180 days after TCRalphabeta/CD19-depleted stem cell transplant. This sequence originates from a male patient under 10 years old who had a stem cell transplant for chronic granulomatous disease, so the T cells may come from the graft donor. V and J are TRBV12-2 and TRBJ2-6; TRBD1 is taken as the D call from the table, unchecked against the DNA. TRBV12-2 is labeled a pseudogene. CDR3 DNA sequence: TGTGCAAGTCGCTTTTTTACAGGGGATTTCTCTGGGGCCAACGTCCTGACTTTC. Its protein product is CASRFFTGDFSGANVLTF.